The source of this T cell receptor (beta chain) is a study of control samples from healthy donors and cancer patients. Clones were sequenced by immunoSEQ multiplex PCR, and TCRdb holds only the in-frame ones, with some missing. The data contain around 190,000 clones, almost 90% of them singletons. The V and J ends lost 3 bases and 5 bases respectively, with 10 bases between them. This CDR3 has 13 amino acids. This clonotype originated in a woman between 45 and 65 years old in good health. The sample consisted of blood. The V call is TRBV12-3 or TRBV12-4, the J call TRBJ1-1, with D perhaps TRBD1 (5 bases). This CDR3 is CASSFARGTEAFF. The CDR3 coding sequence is TGTGCCAGCAGTTTTGCCCGGGGGACTGAAGCTTTCTTT.